The TCR beta chain described here comes from a study of post-analysis software for immune sequencing data. Study overall: Courses of disease covered relapsing-remitting, secondary progressive and progressive-relapsing multiple sclerosis.

Remarks on this clonotype: The antigen is undetermined.

Every TCR beta cDNA library bore unique molecular identifiers. Yield was some 540,000 cDNA molecules from approximately 0.91 to 9.4 million T cells. One entry per CDR3 protein, called by TCRdb with MiXCR from the PCR reads. This table holds roughly 670,000 distinct CDR3 sequences, approximately 59% found once. Study-wide results and caveats: Multiple sclerosis patients showed significantly lower normalized Chao1 diversity than controls did. By F measure, strong co-clustering occurred among samples prepared in the same batch. Patients used a few TRBV segments, including TRBV5-6, TRBV5-1 and TRBV20-1, more often than controls.

The CDR3 totals 15 residues. Germline-derived CDR1 and CDR2 are SGHRS and YFSETQ. The chain uses TRBV5-1 and TRBJ2-5; D is ambiguous. The end of the DNA is better explained by TRBJ2-7, so the J call may be wrong. This TCR came from a girl aged 2-10 years with multiple sclerosis. The sample comprised blood. As DNA, the CDR3 is TGCGCCAGCAGCTTGGCCGCCGGCAGCTTCTACGAGCAGTACTTC. This codes for CASSLAAGSFYEQYF.